These 4 T cell receptor beta chains came from one sample sequenced in a study of regulatory dendritic cells for organ transplantation. Measured with immunoSEQ multiplex PCR; TCRdb has only the in-frame clones, and not every one. The sample yields fewer than 40,000 clones, less than 90% seen once. Sequenced: naive CD4+ T cells from blood. Subset noted: CD45RA+ naive T cells. The receptors were sampled from a human donor in good health.

J is TRBJ2-1 and V is TRBV4-1, with a tentative D call TRBD2 (5 bases). The germline V gene encodes CDR1 MGHRA and CDR2 YSYEKL. This CDR3 is built from 17 residues. V shed 0 bases and J shed 0 bases, with 12 bases lying between them. This CDR3 is CASSQDPHGSSYNEQFF. DNA of the CDR3: TGCGCCAGCAGCCAAGATCCCCATGGGAGCTCCTACAATGAGCAGTTCTTC.

J is TRBJ1-1 and V is TRBV30; D remains unclear. V shed 2 bases and J shed 10 bases, with 11 bases lying between them. Germline V lookup: CDR1 GTSNPN, CDR2 SVGIG (reference sequence). CDR3 length equals 11 residues. CDR3 nucleotide sequence: TGTGCCTGGAGTTCTGTGGGCTTAGCTTTCTTT. It yields the protein CAWSSVGLAFF.

A few counts support this clone. The chain couples TRBV6-5 to TRBJ1-5; weak D call: TRBD1 (5 bases). V was clipped by 4 bases and J by 2 bases, with 9 bases between them. The CDR3 loop spans 14 amino acids. CDR1 is MNHEY, CDR2 SVGAGI, per germline. The CDR3 here is CASSSQGGNQPQHF. In nucleotides, the CDR3 is TGTGCCAGCAGTTCACAAGGGGGCAATCAGCCCCAGCATTTT.

Here the CDR3 DNA reads TGTGCCAGCAGCCCCCGTAGTCTGGCGGGAGTGACAGATACGCAGTATTTT. This sequence encodes CASSPRSLAGVTDTQYF. This chain joins TRBV9 and TRBJ2-3, with 7 bases that match TRBD2. The CDR3 consists of 17 residues. Germline assignment: CDR1 SGDLS and CDR2 YYNGEE. Germline trimming cut 4 bases from V and 3 bases from J; bases unmatched to any gene: 14. The full variable domain, its missing parts supplied by reference TRBV9 and TRBJ2-3, is DSGVTQTPKHLITATGQRVTLRCSPRSGDLSVYWYQQSLDQGLQFLIQYYNGEERAKGNILERFSAQQFPDLHSELNLSSLELGDSALYFCASSPRSLAGVTDTQYFGPGTRLTVL.